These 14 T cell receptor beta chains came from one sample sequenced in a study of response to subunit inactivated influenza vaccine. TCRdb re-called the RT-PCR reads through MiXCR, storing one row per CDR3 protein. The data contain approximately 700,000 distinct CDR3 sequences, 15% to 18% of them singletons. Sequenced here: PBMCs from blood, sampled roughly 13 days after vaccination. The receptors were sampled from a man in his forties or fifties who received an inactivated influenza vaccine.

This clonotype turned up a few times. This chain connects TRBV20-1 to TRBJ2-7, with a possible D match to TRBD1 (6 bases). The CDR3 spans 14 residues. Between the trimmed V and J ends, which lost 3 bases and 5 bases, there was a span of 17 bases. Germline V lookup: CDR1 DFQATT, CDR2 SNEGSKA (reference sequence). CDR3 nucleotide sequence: TGCAGTGCTAGTCCACCACAGGGTAAGGACGAGCAGTACTTC. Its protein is CSASPPQGKDEQYF.

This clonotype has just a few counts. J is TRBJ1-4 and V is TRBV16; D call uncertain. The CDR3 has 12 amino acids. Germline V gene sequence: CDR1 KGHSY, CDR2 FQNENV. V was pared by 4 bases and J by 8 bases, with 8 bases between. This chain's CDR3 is CASSPRREKLFF. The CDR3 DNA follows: TGTGCCAGCAGCCCCCGTCGGGAAAAACTGTTTTTT.

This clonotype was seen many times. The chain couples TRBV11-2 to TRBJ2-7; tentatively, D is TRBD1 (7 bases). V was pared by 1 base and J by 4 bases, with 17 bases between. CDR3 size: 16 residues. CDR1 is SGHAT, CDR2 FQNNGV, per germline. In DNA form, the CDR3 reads TGTGCCAGCAGCTTAGGTTGGGCAGGGGGGAATTACGAGCAGTACTTC. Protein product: CASSLGWAGGNYEQYF.

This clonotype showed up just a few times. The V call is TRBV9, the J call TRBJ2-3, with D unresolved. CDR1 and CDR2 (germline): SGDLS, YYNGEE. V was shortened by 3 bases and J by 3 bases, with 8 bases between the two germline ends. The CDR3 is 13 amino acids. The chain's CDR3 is CASSGSITDTQYF. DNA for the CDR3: TGTGCCAGCAGCGGGAGTATTACAGATACGCAGTATTTT. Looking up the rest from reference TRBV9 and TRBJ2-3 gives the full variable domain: DSGVTQTPKHLITATGQRVTLRCSPRSGDLSVYWYQQSLDQGLQFLIQYYNGEERAKGNILERFSAQQFPDLHSELNLSSLELGDSALYFCASSGSITDTQYFGPGTRLTVL.

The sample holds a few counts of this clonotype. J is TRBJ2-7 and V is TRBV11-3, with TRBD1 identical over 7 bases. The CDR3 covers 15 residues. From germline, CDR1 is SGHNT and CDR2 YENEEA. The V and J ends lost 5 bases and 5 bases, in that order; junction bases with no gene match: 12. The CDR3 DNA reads TGTGCCAGCAGCCCAGGAGACAGGGCGGTGCACGAGCAGTACTTC. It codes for CASSPGDRAVHEQYF.

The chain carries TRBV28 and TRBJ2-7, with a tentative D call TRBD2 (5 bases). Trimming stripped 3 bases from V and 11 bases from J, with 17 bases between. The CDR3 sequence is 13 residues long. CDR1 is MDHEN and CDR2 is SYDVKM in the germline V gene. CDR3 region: CASSFGPTTEEYF. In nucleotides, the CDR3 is TGTGCCAGCAGTTTTGGGCCGACGACGGAGGAGTACTTC.

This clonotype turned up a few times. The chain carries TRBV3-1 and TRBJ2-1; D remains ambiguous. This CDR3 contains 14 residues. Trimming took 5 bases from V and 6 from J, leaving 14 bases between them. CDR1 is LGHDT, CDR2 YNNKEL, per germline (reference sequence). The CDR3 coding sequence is TGTGCCAGCAGCGTCCGCGGTGTGGGCAATGAGCAGTTCTTC. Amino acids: CASSVRGVGNEQFF.

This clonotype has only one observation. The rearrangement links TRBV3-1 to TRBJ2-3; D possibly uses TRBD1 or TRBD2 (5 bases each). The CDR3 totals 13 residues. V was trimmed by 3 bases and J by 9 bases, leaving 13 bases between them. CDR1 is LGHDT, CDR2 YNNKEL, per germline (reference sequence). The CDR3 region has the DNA TGTGCCAGCAGCCATCGGGGCCGGGTAACGCAGTATTTT. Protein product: CASSHRGRVTQYF.

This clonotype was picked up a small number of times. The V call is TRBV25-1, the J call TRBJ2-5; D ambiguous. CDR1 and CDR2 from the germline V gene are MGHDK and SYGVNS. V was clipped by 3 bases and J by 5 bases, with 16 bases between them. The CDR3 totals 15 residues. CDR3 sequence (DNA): TGTGCCAGCAGTGAGGGGTCGGGTTCCGGGGAGACCCAGTACTTC. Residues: CASSEGSGSGETQYF.

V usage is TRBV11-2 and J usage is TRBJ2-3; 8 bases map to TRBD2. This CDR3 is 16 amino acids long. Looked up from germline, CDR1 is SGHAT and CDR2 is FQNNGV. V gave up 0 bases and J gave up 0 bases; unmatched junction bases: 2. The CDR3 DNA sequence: TGTGCCAGCAGCTTAGAAGCGGGGGCTAGCACAGATACGCAGTATTTT. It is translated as CASSLEAGASTDTQYF.

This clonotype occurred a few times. The CDR3 sequence: CASSFIRGETQYF. In DNA form, the CDR3 reads TGTGCCAGCAGCTTCATCAGAGGGGAGACCCAGTACTTC. The chain links TRBV11-2 to TRBJ2-5; D might be TRBD2 (5 bases). The V and J ends lost 3 bases and 5 bases respectively, with 10 bases between them. Germline CDR1 reads SGHAT; CDR2 reads FQNNGV. The length of the CDR3 is 13 residues. Together with reference TRBV11-2 and TRBJ2-5, the CDR3 gives the full variable domain: EAGVAQSPRYKIIEKRQSVAFWCNPISGHATLYWYQQILGQGPKLLIQFQNNGVVDDSQLPKDRFSAERLKGVDSTLKIQPAKLEDSAVYLCASSFIRGETQYFGPGTRLLVL.

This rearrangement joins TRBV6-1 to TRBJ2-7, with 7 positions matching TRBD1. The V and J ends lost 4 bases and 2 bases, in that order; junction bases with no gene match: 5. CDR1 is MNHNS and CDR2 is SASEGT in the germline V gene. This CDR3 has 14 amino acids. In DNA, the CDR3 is TGTGCCAGCAGTGGACAGGGCTTAACCTACGAGCAGTACTTC. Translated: CASSGQGLTYEQYF.

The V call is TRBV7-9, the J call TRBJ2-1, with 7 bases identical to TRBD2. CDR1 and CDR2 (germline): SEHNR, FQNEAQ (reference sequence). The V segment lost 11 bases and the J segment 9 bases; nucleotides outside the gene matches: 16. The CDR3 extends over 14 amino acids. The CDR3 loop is CARTGGPGPGEQFF. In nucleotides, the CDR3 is TGTGCCCGAACGGGGGGACCGGGGCCGGGTGAGCAGTTCTTC.

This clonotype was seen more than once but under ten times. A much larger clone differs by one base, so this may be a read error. In DNA form, the CDR3 reads TGTGCCATCAGCTCTAGCGGGAGCTCCTACAATGAGCAGTTCTTC. Amino acid sequence: CAISSSGSSYNEQFF. The J gene is TRBJ2-1, the V gene TRBV10-3, with 10 bases identical to TRBD2. The CDR3 consists of 15 residues. Per the germline V gene, CDR1 is ENHRY and CDR2 is SYGVKD. With 6 bases clipped from V and 0 bases from J, the junction kept 2 bases outside the gene matches.